This passage covers 17 T cell receptor beta chains from one sample sequenced in a study of post-analysis software for immune sequencing data. Prepared libraries of TCR beta cDNA carried unique molecular identifiers. TCRdb analysed the PCR reads with MiXCR anew, one entry per CDR3 protein. The sample consists of about 810,000 distinct CDR3 sequences, about 57% of them appearing once. Study-level points and caveats: Included in a set of roughly five TRBV segments more frequent in patients than controls were TRBV5-6, TRBV5-1 and TRBV20-1.

These receptors' targets are unknown. Sequencing used blood. The receptors here all came from a girl aged 5 to 17 with multiple sclerosis.

The count of this clonotype is one. This chain uses TRBV20-1 with TRBJ2-7; perhaps TRBD2 as D (5 bases). The closer fit of TRBJ2-5 to the DNA end suggests the J call may be wrong. The CDR3 is 12 amino acids. Germline V gene data show CDR1 as DFQATT and CDR2 as SNEGSKA (reference sequence). CDR3 DNA: TGCAGTGCTAGGCGGGCCTTGGAGACCCAGTACTTC. It encodes CSARRALETQYF.

The chain uses TRBV4-1 and TRBJ1-2; D not resolved. This CDR3 spans 15 amino acids. Between the trimmed V and J ends, which lost 2 bases and 6 bases, there was a span of 16 bases. The germline gives CDR1 MGHRA, CDR2 YSYEKL. CDR3 sequence: CASSQYMPVADGYTF. In nucleotides, the CDR3 is TGCGCCAGCAGCCAATATATGCCAGTGGCGGATGGCTACACCTTC.

A few counts support this clonotype. The chain carries TRBV7-9 and TRBJ2-7, with 7 bases identical to TRBD1. Germline CDR1 is SEHNR and CDR2 is FQNEAQ (reference sequence). V lost 8 bases, J lost 0 bases, and 7 bases stayed unmatched. The CDR3 contains 14 residues. The CDR3 nucleotides read TGTGCCAGCGCCGGGACAGATCACTCCTACGAGCAGTACTTC. Translating it yields CASAGTDHSYEQYF.

The V call is TRBV27, the J call TRBJ1-2, with 7 bases aligning to TRBD1. Per the germline V gene, CDR1 is MNHEY and CDR2 is SMNVEV (reference sequence). This CDR3 spans 17 amino acids. V dropped 6 bases and J dropped 3; count of bases not matched to a gene: 16. CDR3 bases: TGTGCCAGCAGCCCCGAAACCGTTCAGGGGGTCTACTATGGCTACACCTTC. Its protein is CASSPETVQGVYYGYTF.

The chain joins TRBV10-3 to TRBJ2-5; either TRBD1 or TRBD2 may supply D (5 bases each). V lost 0 bases and J lost 2, with 10 bases in between. This CDR3 spans 15 amino acids. The V gene's germline CDR1 is ENHRY and CDR2 SYGVKD. Here the CDR3 DNA reads TGTGCCATCAGTGAGTCGTGGGGGAAGCAAGAGACCCAGTACTTC. Protein: CAISESWGKQETQYF.

This chain links TRBV4-2 with TRBJ2-1; 9 bases are a match to TRBD2. The CDR3 consists of 16 residues. Trimming took 0 bases from V and 4 from J; bases not matched to a gene: 4. CDR1 LGHNA and CDR2 YNFKEQ come from the germline V gene. CDR3 bases: TGTGCCAGCAGCCAAGAACCGACTAGCGGTTACAATGAGCAGTTCTTC. Protein product: CASSQEPTSGYNEQFF.

This chain uses TRBV12-5 with TRBJ2-1, with 8 bases identical to TRBD1. CDR3 length equals 15 residues. Trimming cost V 7 bases and J 7 bases; bases outside gene matches: 12. From germline, CDR1 is LGHNT and CDR2 FRNRAP. The CDR3, as DNA: TGTGCTAGTGTCGTGGGGCCAGGGGGCTGGAATGAGCAGTTCTTC. Its translation is CASVVGPGGWNEQFF.

This chain links TRBV10-3 with TRBJ2-1, with D perhaps TRBD1 (5 bases). The CDR3 is 15 amino acids. Trimming pared 7 bases from V and 6 bases from J, leaving 19 bases between. Per germline, CDR1 ENHRY and CDR2 SYGVKD. CDR3 region: CAITADQGSVNEQFF. As DNA, the CDR3 is TGTGCCATCACTGCCGATCAGGGATCGGTCAATGAGCAGTTCTTC.

This rearrangement joins TRBV10-3 to TRBJ2-3; TRBD1 or TRBD2 may be the D gene (5 bases each). Trimming stripped 3 bases from V and 1 base from J, with 23 bases between. Germline loops: CDR1 ENHRY, CDR2 SYGVKD. The CDR3 is made up of 19 amino acids. In DNA form, the CDR3 reads TGTGCCATCAGTGACCCTACCCCACGAGGGGTGAGGGGCACAGATACGCAGTATTTT. Translating gives CAISDPTPRGVRGTDTQYF.

V is TRBV29-1 and J is TRBJ2-7, with 10 nucleotides matching TRBD2. The J segment lost 3 bases and the V segment lost 4 bases, leaving 3 bases of the junction unmatched. The CDR3 consists of 13 residues. Germline CDR1 SQVTM, CDR2 ANQGSEA. CDR3: CSVATSGDYEQYF. In DNA, the CDR3 is TGCAGCGTTGCCACTAGCGGGGACTACGAGCAGTACTTC.

This clonotype was picked up a small number of times. The rearrangement uses TRBV12-3 or TRBV12-4 and TRBJ2-4; no reliable D call. This CDR3 is 15 amino acids long. Between the trimmed V and J ends, which lost 1 base and 0 bases, there was a span of 7 bases. In DNA form, the CDR3 reads TGTGCCAGCAGTTTAGACGGTAGAGCCAAAAACATTCAGTACTTC. It encodes CASSLDGRAKNIQYF.

This clonotype turned up a few times. The chain carries TRBV5-1 and TRBJ1-6; 7 bases agree with TRBD1. The CDR3 extends over 14 amino acids. V lost 6 bases and J lost 13; bases outside the gene matches: 13. CDR1 is SGHRS, CDR2 YFSETQ, per germline. The CDR3 DNA sequence: TGCGCCAGCACCTCAGGGACAGCCTTCGGGCCCCTCCACTTT. Protein sequence: CASTSGTAFGPLHF. Full variable domain (remainder filled in from reference TRBV5-1 and TRBJ1-6): KAGVTQTPRYLIKTRGQQVTLSCSPISGHRSVSWYQQTPGQGLQFLFEYFSETQRNKGNFPGRFSGRQFSNSRSEMNVSTLELGDSALYLCASTSGTAFGPLHFGNGTRLTVT.

This clonotype was found a few times. The J gene is TRBJ2-1, the V gene TRBV11-2; 10 bases are shared with TRBD2. The trim removed 2 bases at V and 5 bases at J, leaving 3 bases unmatched. This CDR3 contains 15 residues. The germline gives CDR1 SGHAT, CDR2 FQNNGV. Here the CDR3 DNA reads TGTGCCAGCAGCTTACTAGCGGGGGCTAACAATGAGCAGTTCTTC. Its protein product is CASSLLAGANNEQFF.

The chain couples TRBV4-1 to TRBJ2-7; D might be TRBD2 (7 bases). Germline V gene data show CDR1 as MGHRA and CDR2 as YSYEKL. V was pared by 0 bases and J by 4 bases, with 25 bases between. The CDR3 runs to 19 residues. CDR3 amino acids: CASSQDWEGPARGWYEQYF. The CDR3 DNA is TGCGCCAGCAGCCAAGATTGGGAGGGACCAGCCAGGGGTTGGTACGAGCAGTACTTC.

This clonotype has more than one count but fewer than ten. The genes are TRBV5-1 and TRBJ2-4, with 7 bases matching TRBD2. Trimming at V came to 0 bases and at J to 7 bases, leaving 4 bases not matched to a gene. CDR3 length: 14 residues. Looked up from germline, CDR1 is SGHRS and CDR2 is YFSETQ. The CDR3 loop reads CASSLEWGGNIQYF. Written as DNA, the CDR3 is TGCGCCAGCAGCTTGGAATGGGGGGGGAACATTCAGTACTTC.

This clonotype has just one count. The chain carries TRBV29-1 and TRBJ2-1; either TRBD1 or TRBD2 may supply D (5 bases each). Germline CDR1 reads SQVTM; CDR2 reads ANQGSEA. This CDR3 contains 13 residues. V lost 6 bases to trimming and J lost 10 bases, with 19 bases between them. The CDR3 region is CSVRDDSWGEQFF. The CDR3 DNA reads TGCAGCGTGAGGGATGACTCTTGGGGGGAGCAGTTCTTC.

The sample holds many counts of this clonotype. The chain couples TRBV10-3 to TRBJ2-6, with D unclear. The CDR3 contains 14 residues. Deletions cut 10 bases from V and 0 bases from J, with 10 bases between. Germline V gene data show CDR1 as ENHRY and CDR2 as SYGVKD. The CDR3 loop is CATLRGSGANVLTF. Written as DNA, the CDR3 is TGTGCCACCCTCCGAGGCTCTGGGGCCAACGTCCTGACTTTC.